The clone carrying this T cell receptor (beta chain) has more than one count but fewer than ten. Its specificity is unknown. This sample's treatment: roughly ten-day PBMC culture with coronavirus spike peptide pools or control peptides (ViraFEST assay). These data belong to a study of vaccination and CD4 T cells after COVID-19. Cultured CD4+ T cell DNA underwent sequencing with the Oncomine TCR Beta short-read assay. TCRdb re-called the PCR reads with MiXCR, one entry per CDR3 protein. This table has 11,000 or so distinct CDR3 sequences, around a third appearing once. Trimming at V came to 6 bases and at J to 11 bases, leaving 11 bases not matched to a gene. The germline V gene has CDR1 MNHNS and CDR2 SASEGT. This CDR3 is 13 amino acids long.

This sequence originates from a human donor who received a COVID-19 vaccine. The sample here was CD4+ T cells from blood, cultured in vitro, taken before SARS-CoV-2 vaccination. This chain uses TRBV6-1 with TRBJ1-1; 8 positions match TRBD1. The DNA for the CDR3 is TGTGCCAGCAGCCCGACAGGGGCCGGGGGTGCTTTCTTT. This sequence encodes CASSPTGAGGAFF.